Below, 2 T cell receptor beta chains from the same sample are listed, as sequenced in a study of early T cells in non-severe SARS-CoV-2 infection. A single record per CDR3 protein comes from TCRdb applying MiXCR to the 5' RACE reads. The table records more than 35,000 distinct CDR3 sequences, 3% to 4.5% of them present only once. The sequencing sample was made of whole blood. Receptors originate from an adult who was a healthcare worker with PCR-confirmed SARS-CoV-2 infection or an uninfected control (not recorded which).

This clonotype was seen ten or more times. This chain uses TRBV7-2 with TRBJ2-3; D remains unclear. The germline CDR1 and CDR2 sequences are SGHTA and FQGNSA. This CDR3 contains 14 residues. V lost 2 bases and J 0 bases, leaving 6 bases between the germline ends. CDR3 protein: CASSLYSSTDTQYF. The CDR3 coding sequence is TGTGCCAGCAGCTTATACAGTAGCACAGATACGCAGTATTTT.

This clonotype occurred many times. CDR3: CATSVSSGPVHTGELFF. As DNA, the CDR3 is TGTGCCACCAGTGTTAGTTCTGGACCAGTGCACACCGGGGAGCTGTTTTTT. J is TRBJ2-2 and V is TRBV24-1; D gene unclear. Per germline, CDR1 KGHDR and CDR2 SFDVKD. V gave up 5 bases and J gave up 3 bases, with 18 bases separating them. CDR3 length equals 17 residues.